These T cell receptor beta chains were read from a single sample in a study of blood T cell repertoires in COVID-19. Generated by immunoSEQ multiplex PCR, the TCRdb table keeps only in-frame clones and is missing some. Among some 100,000 clones listed, 86% were seen once. Input material: peripheral blood. Receptor source: a human donor in a cohort sampled during active COVID-19. The CDR3 runs from the conserved cysteine through the conserved F or W. The D gene is left open where the match is weak. The size of a clone is reported for some rows only, either as once, few or many, or as a class for expanded clones.

v_call: TRBV3-1/TRBV3-2; clone_size: -; j_call: TRBJ1-2; d_call: -; cdr3_aa: CASSQDPRDGGYTF; cdr3_nt: TGTGCCAGCAGCCAAGACCCCAGGGATGGTGGCTACACCTTC
v_call: TRBV28; clone_size: -; j_call: TRBJ2-7; d_call: -; cdr3_aa: CASSTIDSYEQYF; cdr3_nt: TGTGCCAGCAGTACAATTGACTCCTACGAGCAGTACTTC
v_call: TRBV29-1; clone_size: once; j_call: TRBJ2-3; d_call: TRBD2; cdr3_aa: CSVAAGGLADTQYF; cdr3_nt: TGCAGCGTTGCGGCGGGAGGGCTGGCAGATACGCAGTATTTT
v_call: TRBV29-1; clone_size: -; j_call: TRBJ1-2; d_call: -; cdr3_aa: CSVGAVTYGYTF; cdr3_nt: TGCAGCGTTGGGGCAGTAACTTATGGCTACACCTTC
v_call: TRBV29-1; clone_size: -; j_call: TRBJ2-3; d_call: -; cdr3_aa: CSVSLGQQRDTQYF; cdr3_nt: TGCAGCGTTAGTCTAGGACAGCAGAGGGATACGCAGTATTTT
v_call: TRBV6-2/TRBV6-3; clone_size: -; j_call: TRBJ1-5; d_call: TRBD1; cdr3_aa: CASSPRQGVSNQPQHF; cdr3_nt: TGTGCCAGCAGCCCTAGACAGGGTGTCAGCAATCAGCCCCAGCATTTT
v_call: TRBV6-5; clone_size: -; j_call: TRBJ2-2; d_call: -; cdr3_aa: CASSPPGNTGELFF; cdr3_nt: TGTGCCAGCAGTCCCCCAGGGAACACCGGGGAGCTGTTTTTT
v_call: TRBV7-9; clone_size: -; j_call: TRBJ2-5; d_call: TRBD1; cdr3_aa: CASSSWTGGTEETQYF; cdr3_nt: TGTGCCAGCAGCTCCTGGACAGGGGGCACGGAAGAGACCCAGTACTTC
v_call: TRBV29-1; clone_size: -; j_call: TRBJ1-1; d_call: TRBD1; cdr3_aa: CSVAGQLNTEAFF; cdr3_nt: TGCAGCGTTGCGGGACAGCTTAACACTGAAGCTTTCTTT
v_call: TRBV6-2/TRBV6-3; clone_size: -; j_call: TRBJ2-1; d_call: TRBD2; cdr3_aa: CASSYLASGSEQFF; cdr3_nt: TGTGCCAGCAGTTACCTTGCTAGCGGGAGTGAGCAGTTCTTC
v_call: TRBV4-1; clone_size: few; j_call: TRBJ1-3; d_call: -; cdr3_aa: CASSQREGSGNTIYF; cdr3_nt: TGCGCCAGCAGCCAAAGGGAGGGGTCTGGAAACACCATATATTTT
v_call: TRBV28; clone_size: -; j_call: TRBJ2-2; d_call: -; cdr3_aa: CASSTYGELFF; cdr3_nt: TGTGCCAGCAGCACATACGGGGAGCTGTTTTTT
v_call: TRBV18; clone_size: -; j_call: TRBJ1-2; d_call: TRBD1; cdr3_aa: CASSPRQGTYGYTF; cdr3_nt: TGTGCCAGCTCGCCCAGACAGGGGACTTATGGCTACACCTTC
v_call: TRBV12-3/TRBV12-4; clone_size: -; j_call: TRBJ2-5; d_call: -; cdr3_aa: CASSPDRETQYF; cdr3_nt: TGTGCCAGCAGCCCCGACAGAGAGACCCAGTACTTC
v_call: TRBV9; clone_size: -; j_call: TRBJ1-2; d_call: -; cdr3_aa: CASSAGGGGFYGYTF; cdr3_nt: TGTGCCAGCAGCGCTGGGGGCGGTGGCTTCTATGGCTACACCTTC
v_call: TRBV4-1; clone_size: -; j_call: TRBJ1-2; d_call: -; cdr3_aa: CASSRTTENYGYTF; cdr3_nt: TGCGCCAGCAGCCGAACGACAGAAAACTATGGCTACACCTTC
v_call: TRBV5-1; clone_size: -; j_call: TRBJ1-2; d_call: TRBD1; cdr3_aa: CASSLQIQGGDGYTF; cdr3_nt: TGCGCCAGCAGCTTGCAAATACAGGGGGGCGATGGCTACACCTTC
v_call: TRBV27; clone_size: -; j_call: TRBJ2-7; d_call: TRBD1; cdr3_aa: CASSFGTGNVEQYF; cdr3_nt: TGTGCCAGCAGCTTCGGGACAGGGAACGTCGAGCAGTACTTC
v_call: TRBV25-1; clone_size: once; j_call: TRBJ1-6; d_call: TRBD1; cdr3_aa: CASRGTGGSPLHF; cdr3_nt: TGTGCCAGCAGGGGGACAGGCGGATCACCCCTCCACTTT
v_call: TRBV15; clone_size: once; j_call: TRBJ1-4; d_call: -; cdr3_aa: CATSRVVAGNEKLFF; cdr3_nt: TGTGCCACCAGCAGAGTCGTGGCAGGTAATGAAAAACTGTTTTTT
v_call: TRBV13; clone_size: once; j_call: TRBJ1-6; d_call: TRBD1; cdr3_aa: CASSSGTDNSPLHF; cdr3_nt: TGTGCCAGCAGCTCCGGGACAGATAATTCACCCCTCCACTTT
v_call: TRBV28; clone_size: -; j_call: TRBJ2-3; d_call: -; cdr3_aa: CASSILGSFDTQYF; cdr3_nt: TGTGCCAGCAGCATATTGGGGAGCTTTGATACGCAGTATTTT
v_call: TRBV11-3; clone_size: -; j_call: TRBJ2-1; d_call: -; cdr3_aa: CASSVDSSYNEQFF; cdr3_nt: TGTGCCAGCAGCGTGGACTCTTCCTACAATGAGCAGTTCTTC
v_call: TRBV4-3; clone_size: few; j_call: TRBJ2-7; d_call: -; cdr3_aa: CASSQDATSSYEQYF; cdr3_nt: TGCGCCAGCAGCCAAGACGCGACTAGCTCCTACGAGCAGTACTTC
v_call: TRBV28; clone_size: many; j_call: TRBJ2-6; d_call: TRBD2; cdr3_aa: CASSSGLAGGTGANVLTF; cdr3_nt: TGTGCCAGCAGTTCTGGACTAGCGGGTGGGACTGGGGCCAACGTCCTGACTTTC
v_call: TRBV2; clone_size: -; j_call: TRBJ1-4; d_call: -; cdr3_aa: CASSEALLGAREKLFF; cdr3_nt: TGTGCCAGCAGTGAAGCGCTTCTGGGGGCGCGGGAAAAACTGTTTTTT
v_call: TRBV6-2/TRBV6-3; clone_size: -; j_call: TRBJ2-7; d_call: TRBD2; cdr3_aa: CASSYLGGGTDGEQYF; cdr3_nt: TGTGCCAGCAGTTACCTTGGCGGGGGAACGGATGGGGAGCAGTACTTC
v_call: TRBV28; clone_size: -; j_call: TRBJ1-2; d_call: -; cdr3_aa: CASRREGTLLNYGYTF; cdr3_nt: TGTGCCAGCAGACGGGAGGGTACGCTTTTAAACTATGGCTACACCTTC
v_call: TRBV11-3; clone_size: -; j_call: TRBJ2-1; d_call: TRBD2; cdr3_aa: CASSPGLAGMSYNEQFF; cdr3_nt: TGTGCCAGCAGCCCGGGACTAGCGGGGATGTCCTACAATGAGCAGTTCTTC
v_call: TRBV13; clone_size: -; j_call: TRBJ1-6; d_call: TRBD1; cdr3_aa: CASSLYGTETNSPLHF; cdr3_nt: TGTGCCAGCAGCTTATACGGGACAGAAACTAATTCACCCCTCCACTTT
v_call: TRBV6-2/TRBV6-3; clone_size: -; j_call: TRBJ2-2; d_call: TRBD2; cdr3_aa: CASSYREAGELFF; cdr3_nt: TGTGCCAGCAGTTACCGGGAGGCCGGGGAGCTGTTTTTT
v_call: TRBV5-6; clone_size: -; j_call: TRBJ1-4; d_call: -; cdr3_aa: CASSLGANSEKLFF; cdr3_nt: TGTGCCAGCAGCTTAGGAGCTAATAGTGAAAAACTGTTTTTT
v_call: TRBV6-5; clone_size: -; j_call: TRBJ2-2; d_call: TRBD1; cdr3_aa: CASRNTGAWTGELFF; cdr3_nt: TGTGCCAGCAGGAACACAGGGGCGTGGACCGGGGAGCTGTTTTTT
v_call: TRBV23-1; clone_size: -; j_call: TRBJ2-7; d_call: TRBD1; cdr3_aa: CASSPDTGGFVYEQYF; cdr3_nt: TGCGCCAGCAGTCCGGACACAGGGGGATTCGTCTACGAGCAGTACTTC
v_call: TRBV18; clone_size: -; j_call: TRBJ2-1; d_call: TRBD2; cdr3_aa: CASSPSSGRGSSYNEQFF; cdr3_nt: TGTGCCAGCTCACCATCTAGCGGGAGAGGGAGCTCCTACAATGAGCAGTTCTTC
v_call: TRBV19; clone_size: -; j_call: TRBJ2-2; d_call: TRBD2; cdr3_aa: CASKETSGSPGELFF; cdr3_nt: TGTGCCAGTAAGGAGACTAGCGGGAGCCCCGGGGAGCTGTTTTTT
v_call: TRBV7-9; clone_size: -; j_call: TRBJ2-3; d_call: TRBD2; cdr3_aa: CASSYITGGPSDTQYF; cdr3_nt: TGTGCCAGCAGCTACATAACGGGGGGGCCGTCAGATACGCAGTATTTT
v_call: TRBV7-2; clone_size: -; j_call: TRBJ2-2; d_call: -; cdr3_aa: CASSLVAGGELFF; cdr3_nt: TGTGCCAGCAGCTTGGTGGCGGGCGGGGAGCTGTTTTTT
v_call: TRBV6-5; clone_size: -; j_call: TRBJ1-5; d_call: TRBD1; cdr3_aa: CASSYGGGGNQPQHF; cdr3_nt: TGTGCCAGCAGTTACGGAGGGGGCGGCAATCAGCCCCAGCATTTT
v_call: TRBV7-9; clone_size: -; j_call: TRBJ2-3; d_call: -; cdr3_aa: CASSPRGATDTQYF; cdr3_nt: TGTGCCAGCAGCCCCCGGGGAGCTACAGATACGCAGTATTTT
v_call: TRBV4-3; clone_size: -; j_call: TRBJ2-3; d_call: -; cdr3_aa: CASSHGRVEDTQYF; cdr3_nt: TGCGCCAGCAGCCATGGCAGGGTGGAAGATACGCAGTATTTT
v_call: TRBV7-2; clone_size: -; j_call: TRBJ2-5; d_call: -; cdr3_aa: CASSSGSRETQYF; cdr3_nt: TGTGCCAGCAGCTCGGGTAGCCGGGAGACCCAGTACTTC
v_call: TRBV10-3; clone_size: -; j_call: TRBJ2-3; d_call: -; cdr3_aa: CAISMGREGTDTQYF; cdr3_nt: TGTGCCATCTCCATGGGGCGAGAGGGCACAGATACGCAGTATTTT
v_call: TRBV20-1; clone_size: -; j_call: TRBJ2-3; d_call: -; cdr3_aa: CSAPWGGAQYF; cdr3_nt: TGCAGTGCGCCATGGGGGGGGGCCCAGTATTTT
v_call: TRBV2; clone_size: -; j_call: TRBJ1-4; d_call: TRBD1; cdr3_aa: CASSSRDRANEKLFF; cdr3_nt: TGTGCCAGCAGTTCCCGGGACAGGGCTAATGAAAAACTGTTTTTT
v_call: TRBV13; clone_size: -; j_call: TRBJ2-1; d_call: TRBD2; cdr3_aa: CASSSRAGGQSKSSYNEQFF; cdr3_nt: TGTGCCAGCAGCTCCCGAGCGGGGGGGCAATCCAAAAGCTCCTACAATGAGCAGTTCTTC
v_call: TRBV28; clone_size: -; j_call: TRBJ1-4; d_call: -; cdr3_aa: CASSLRVQEKLFF; cdr3_nt: TGTGCCAGCAGTCTCAGGGTTCAAGAAAAACTGTTTTTT
v_call: TRBV19; clone_size: -; j_call: TRBJ2-5; d_call: -; cdr3_aa: CASKVAAQSETQYF; cdr3_nt: TGTGCCAGTAAGGTAGCGGCTCAAAGCGAGACCCAGTACTTC
v_call: TRBV4-3; clone_size: -; j_call: TRBJ2-5; d_call: TRBD2; cdr3_aa: CASSQRLAGVETQYF; cdr3_nt: TGCGCCAGCAGCCAAAGGTTAGCGGGAGTGGAGACCCAGTACTTC
v_call: TRBV27; clone_size: -; j_call: TRBJ2-4; d_call: -; cdr3_aa: CASSFRGLDGIQYF; cdr3_nt: TGTGCCAGCAGTTTTAGAGGGCTAGACGGCATTCAGTACTTC
v_call: TRBV27; clone_size: -; j_call: TRBJ1-2; d_call: TRBD1; cdr3_aa: CASSPPTGKGYTF; cdr3_nt: TGTGCCAGCAGTCCCCCGACAGGGAAAGGCTACACCTTC
v_call: TRBV27; clone_size: -; j_call: TRBJ2-4; d_call: TRBD1; cdr3_aa: CASSLERQGENIQYF; cdr3_nt: TGTGCCAGCAGTTTAGAGCGGCAGGGGGAAAACATTCAGTACTTC
v_call: TRBV4-1; clone_size: -; j_call: TRBJ2-3; d_call: -; cdr3_aa: CASSQVVDTDTQYF; cdr3_nt: TGCGCCAGCAGCCAAGTGGTAGACACAGATACGCAGTATTTT
v_call: TRBV20-1; clone_size: -; j_call: TRBJ2-7; d_call: TRBD2; cdr3_aa: CSATPGGEQYF; cdr3_nt: TGCAGTGCTACCCCGGGGGGCGAGCAGTACTTC
v_call: TRBV9; clone_size: -; j_call: TRBJ2-2; d_call: TRBD1; cdr3_aa: CASSVGGGDNGELFF; cdr3_nt: TGTGCCAGCAGCGTAGGAGGGGGCGATAACGGGGAGCTGTTTTTT
v_call: TRBV13; clone_size: -; j_call: TRBJ1-6; d_call: -; cdr3_aa: CASSLATGQYNSPLHF; cdr3_nt: TGTGCCAGCAGCTTAGCGACCGGACAGTATAATTCACCCCTCCACTTT